This T cell receptor beta chain originates from a study of blood T cell repertoires in COVID-19 (dated by TCRdb to the early 2020s). In terms of the full investigation: Collaborator samples came from the United States, Italy and Spain and covered acute and convalescent phases of COVID-19. The prospective study material was composed of cDNA or gDNA derived from T cells, B-cell-depleted T cells, or PBMCs. The dataset comprised deeply sampled blood TCRbeta repertoires from subjects exposed to, actively infected with, or recovered from COVID-19. A freely available public database, intended as a resource for researchers studying the immune response to SARS-CoV-2, is where the repertoires were released. The samples were drawn from two sources: the first 160 participants of the ongoing ImmuneRACE study, and fewer than 1,500 subjects contributed by 6 global collaborators. A de-identified subject ID, COVID-19 status, age in years and sex were almost always included in the sample metadata. HLA class I and class II types, where available, came from metadata supplied by the sample provider rather than from assay-based typing. Broader findings and caveats from the paper: The amount of clinical and demographic metadata varied by source and participant and was provided uncurated.

The immunoSEQ Assay, a bias-controlled multiplex PCR, was used to amplify TCRbeta CDR3 regions from genomic DNA. In the authors' own workflow: The number of nucleated cells in each sample was estimated by amplification of reference gene primers within the assay. Sequence reads were collapsed and filtered to measure the absolute abundance of every unique TCRbeta CDR3 rearrangement. Productive Simpson clonality was computed per sample as the square root of Simpson's diversity index over productive rearrangements. TCRdb provides this immuneACCESS table in a form limited to in-frame rearrangements. Some clones are lacking; in checked studies, under half of them reflect an unresolved V gene, and why the rest are absent is not known. Clonal size and the V and J genes are those of that table, whereas D and trimming came from the DNA. This sample is represented by some 130,000 clones; 85% to 90% of them were singletons. Less than 20% of the sample goes to the ten largest clones.

This clone was observed a few times. The antigen it recognizes is unknown. No base quality information exists; no much larger clone differs at one position. Including the terminal cysteine and phenylalanine, the CDR3 comprises 16 residues. The read is trimmed to its CDR3 DNA, 48 bases read in frame from base 1. Germline trimming amounts to 6 bases on V and 5 bases on J, with 9 as the count of junction bases outside the gene matches. The germline V gene sets CDR1 to MNHEY and CDR2 to SVGEGT. The collaborating institutions used their own protocols to collect whole blood in K2EDTA tubes. For TCRbeta analysis, collaborators shipped samples in one of three forms: frozen whole blood, isolated PBMCs, or DNA extracted from either of those sample types.

The rearrangement joined TRBV6-2 or TRBV6-3 to TRBJ1-5, with 11 central nucleotides matching TRBD1. The sequenced sample was peripheral blood. The clonotype comes from a man between 45 and 60 years old with active or convalescent COVID-19. The DNA is as follows: TGTGCCAGCAGCTTCCGCAGGGGACAGGGGGATCAGCCCCAGCATTTT. Its amino acids are CASSFRRGQGDQPQHF.